The T cell receptor (beta chain) under discussion was sequenced for a study of blood T cell repertoires in COVID-19. TCRdb's copy holds only in-frame clones and misses some; the assay was immunoSEQ multiplex PCR. The sample lists tens of thousands of clones, about 87% seen once, with approximately 10% in the top ten. The table lists this clone with a few counts. The germline V and J ends were trimmed by 3 bases and 8 bases, with 10 bases remaining between them. Germline V lookup: CDR1 SNHLY, CDR2 FYNNEI. CDR3 length equals 12 residues. Sequenced: peripheral blood. This sequence originates from a woman in her 70s with acute or convalescent COVID-19. V is TRBV2 and J is TRBJ1-2, with a weak D call TRBD1 (6 bases). The CDR3 bases are TGTGCCAGCAGTGACAGGGGACGGGGCTACACCTTC. It translates to CASSDRGRGYTF.